One sample yielded the 10 T cell receptor beta chains listed below, sequenced in a study of molecular identifiers for immune sequencing clone quantification. MiXCR was run by TCRdb on the PCR reads, yielding one entry per CDR3 protein. The sample records about 640,000 distinct CDR3 sequences, about 20% being singletons. The sample comprised naive CD8+ T cells from blood, with Jurkat cell RNA spiked in. Noted subset: FACS-sorted CD8+CD4-CCR7+CD45RA+ naive T cells. Every receptor here comes from a human donor in good health. Some libraries in this study had Jurkat cell RNA spiked in.

Worth noting for this clonotype: This sequence may be a read error, since a much larger clone differs from it by one base. The chain carries TRBV12-3 or TRBV12-4 and TRBJ1-5; weak D call: TRBD1 (6 bases). The CDR3 consists of 16 residues. Written as DNA, the CDR3 is TGTGCCAACAGTTCATACAGGGTTGGCAGCAATCAGCCCCAGCATTTT. Translation gives CANSSYRVGSNQPQHF.

This clonotype has a handful of counts. The rearrangement links TRBV7-2 to TRBJ2-2, with D unresolved. Germline V gene lookup returns CDR1 SGHTA and CDR2 FQGNSA. V dropped 5 bases and J dropped 6 bases, with 13 bases sitting between them. The CDR3 is 14 amino acids. The CDR3 region has the DNA TGTGCCAGCAGCCAAGTGGACCCCTCCGGGGAGCTGTTTTTT. Residues: CASSQVDPSGELFF.

A single count supports this clonotype. A much larger clone lies a single base off, so this may be a read error. As DNA, the CDR3 is TGTGCCAGCAGCTTGGCGGGTTCCACCGGGGAGCCGTTTTTT. It is translated as CASSLAGSTGEPFF. This chain uses TRBV5-6 with TRBJ2-2; D may be TRBD2 (5 bases). CDR3 length: 14 amino acids. Germline loops: CDR1 SGHDT, CDR2 YYEEEE.

This clonotype was seen more than once but under ten times. This chain links TRBV6-2 or TRBV6-3 with TRBJ2-2; D is unresolved. This CDR3 region has 14 residues. V was cut by 8 bases and J by 6 bases, with 16 bases left in between. Germline lookup yields CDR1 MNHEY and CDR2 SVGEGT. CDR3 region: CASGPLLGPGELFF. As DNA, the CDR3 is TGTGCCAGCGGCCCCCTACTGGGTCCCGGGGAGCTGTTTTTT.

This clonotype was observed a handful of times. The chain couples TRBV7-2 to TRBJ2-1, with TRBD1 as a possible D gene (6 bases). From germline, CDR1 is SGHTA and CDR2 FQGNSA. The CDR3 has 16 amino acids. Trimming cost V 4 bases and J 6 bases, with 19 bases left between them. The CDR3 nucleotides read TGTGCCAGCAGCTCAACAGGGACCGCCGGGTTCAATGAGCAGTTCTTC. As protein: CASSSTGTAGFNEQFF.

In regard to this clonotype: Just one base apart from a much larger clone, this may be a read error. The CDR3 coding sequence is TGCGCCAGCAGCCAAGATCGGAGTAGCGGGGGGCTGACGCAGTATTTT. It codes for CASSQDRSSGGLTQYF. The rearrangement links TRBV4-3 to TRBJ2-3, with 10 bases aligning to TRBD2. The CDR3 runs to 16 residues. V dropped 0 bases and J dropped 9; count of bases not matched to a gene: 9. In germline, CDR1 is LGHNA, CDR2 YSLEER.

Remarks on this clonotype: A read error may explain this, as a much larger clone is one base away. The rearrangement uses TRBV6-5 and TRBJ2-7; D is perhaps TRBD1 (6 bases). The germline V gene has CDR1 MNHEY and CDR2 SVGAGI. The CDR3 is 16 amino acids. The CDR3 DNA follows: TGTGCCAGCAGCTCTACGGACTTGGACAGACCCTACGAGCAGTGCTTC. Translation: CASSSTDLDRPYEQCF.

Ten or more counts support this clonotype. This chain connects TRBV4-2 to TRBJ1-5; no clear D gene. Germline values: CDR1 LGHNA, CDR2 YNFKEQ. The CDR3 consists of 13 residues. V dropped 3 bases and J dropped 5 bases, with 8 bases sitting between them. The CDR3 reads CASSHEVDQPQHF. The CDR3 nucleotides are TGTGCCAGCAGCCATGAGGTCGATCAGCCCCAGCATTTT.

This chain connects TRBV25-1 to TRBJ1-6; 9 bases are a match to TRBD1. The CDR3 has 15 amino acids. Unmatched junction bases numbered 4, after V lost 2 bases and J lost 8 bases. Germline V gives CDR1 MGHDK, CDR2 SYGVNS. DNA for the CDR3: TGTGCCAGCAGTGAAGAACAGGGGGCTTATTCACCCCTCCACTTT. This gives the protein CASSEEQGAYSPLHF.

As for this clonotype: Given a much more abundant clone one base away, this may be a read error. The chain recombines TRBV20-1 with TRBJ2-5; no firm D call. The CDR3 totals 13 residues. In germline, CDR1 is DFQATT, CDR2 SNEGSKA (reference sequence). The CDR3 protein is CGASPPGKETQYF. CDR3 nucleotides: TGCGGTGCGAGTCCCCCCGGAAAAGAGACCCAGTACTTC.